The sequence of this T cell receptor (beta chain) was determined in a study of cytomegalovirus exposure and HLA in healthy donors (dated by TCRdb to about 2017). With respect to the entire study: According to an earlier analysis of a few hundred of the donors, about 190 million T cells yielded 117 million unique TCR beta sequences and 276 Gb of sequence data. An early release that covered some 630 HLA-typed donors contained approximately 300 gigabases of sequencing data and roughly 84 million unique TCR sequences. Of the roughly 400 genotyped donors, about 80% fell in the genetic ancestry cluster associated with self-reported Caucasian donors. The study aimed to test whether cataloging public T cell receptors could reveal signatures of past pathogen exposure. The study used immunosequencing to profile the T cell repertoires of 670 or so subjects and linked those repertoires to cytomegalovirus serostatus. Besides the first cohort of around 700 subjects, a separate validation cohort made up of 120 different subjects was used. High-throughput TCR immunosequencing, statistical association of individual TCRs with disease status, and machine learning were combined to predict cytomegalovirus infection status. In a later analysis, previously published TCR beta repertoires from about 670 donors were re-analyzed and high-resolution HLA genotyping was added so that TCR occurrence patterns could be studied. Rather than drawing on any new phenotypic data, the later analysis identified candidate immune exposures from TCR beta sequences and the way those sequences occurred across donors. An earlier analysis of approximately 640 of the donors applied high-throughput TCR beta sequencing to assess whether each TCR beta V gene segment acted as functional or pseudogenic. Alongside the repertoire data, information on donor age, sex, ethnicity and CMV serostatus was compiled. A later genetic analysis used genome-wide SNP genotypes for about 65% of the 666 donors, treating that subset as a discovery cohort. All discovery cohort repertoires had been generated on a single sequencing platform. HLA typing included class I and class II loci at four-digit resolution. Typing coverage differed by locus: A, B, C, DRB1 and DQB1 were typed in roughly 620-630 donors, DQA1 in about 500, DPA1 in some 610, and DPB1 in roughly 470. Five DR-DQ haplotypes were treated as single units for association and clustering because of strong linkage in the cohort. Among about 370 genotyped donors of the cohort, an average of roughly 230,000 unique TCR beta nucleotide sequences was sequenced per donor, of which about 18% were non-productive.

The cohort consisted of approximately 690 healthy bone marrow donors. At the time of sampling, every cohort member was nominally healthy, though immune exposures that went unrecorded were likely present. The donor was CMV seropositive and belonged to the group of 250 to 300 seropositive cohort members. A peripheral blood sample was collected from each donor, and TCR beta sequencing was performed on peripheral blood mononuclear cells. The Qiagen DNeasy Blood Extraction Kit was used to extract genomic DNA from the blood cell samples. This clone turned up a few times. It has no known antigen specificity. Base qualities were left out, and no much larger clone turns up one base away. The library was produced with the immunoSEQ multiplex PCR assay. A mixture of 60 forward primers for TCR Vbeta segments and 13 reverse primers for TCR Jbeta segments was used in the multiplex PCR. The CDR3 region of rearranged TCR beta genes was amplified from genomic DNA by a multiplex PCR assay. Amplified TCR beta libraries were sequenced as 87-base-pair reads on the Illumina HiSeq System. The published analysis was carried out like this. In a later analysis, around 80 million unique TCR beta chains were counted across the roughly 700 repertoires, and approximately 11 million of these chains were shared by at least two donors. To remove PCR and sequencing errors, raw reads were error-corrected and collapsed into unique sequences using a nearest-neighbor algorithm that merged closely related sequences. CDR3 sequences were aligned to IMGT reference sequences to assign V, D and J gene segments. For a sequence to be retained, at least a six-nucleotide match to both a V gene segment and a J gene segment was required. Rearrangements were called productive when the CDR3 lacked stop codons and stayed in frame with V and J; all others were non-productive. Following IMGT convention, CDR3 was defined as the stretch from the second conserved V-encoded cysteine to the conserved J-encoded phenylalanine. Sequences without an unambiguous match to a single V gene segment were excluded from the earlier analysis of a few hundred of the donors. An earlier analysis of 500 to 600 of the donors classified V segments as functional when productive rearrangements were above 56.7% and as segregating when the standard deviation between donors was above 5%. A statistical classification framework was developed to diagnose cytomegalovirus status using the catalog of TCR beta chain sequences. In a later analysis, TCR nucleotide sequences were compared against IMGT/GENE-DB human TR gene sequences so that V and J genes could be assigned. In a later analysis, CDR3 sequences and most-parsimonious VDJ recombination scenarios were assigned using the TCRdist pipeline. In a later analysis, each TCR beta chain was defined by its CDR3 amino acid sequence together with its V-gene family, and reads without a unique V-gene family were excluded. As a way to deal with suspected cross-contamination and a sequencing artifact, a later analysis dropped under 600 nucleotide sequences that were highly shared and had low generation probability. In a later analysis, a clonal expansion index for each public chain was calculated from normalized within-repertoire ranks of inferred template counts. Generation probabilities in a later analysis came from a VDJ recombination model fitted to out-of-frame rearrangements, and those results were checked against IGoR. A later analysis scored TCR-TCR, TCR-HLA and TCR-CMV co-occurrence with hypergeometric tests, applying a repertoire-size bias correction to TCR pairs. To estimate false discovery rates, a later analysis permuted the HLA or CMV assignments 20 times. In a later analysis, co-occurring TCRs were grouped using DBSCAN, and TCRdist sequence similarity was added for clustering within HLA-allele-positive subsets. Repertoires with fewer than 30,000 or more than 120,000 public chains were left out of co-occurrence clustering, as were about 5 repertoires with anomalous nucleotide sharing. TCRdb provides this immuneACCESS table in a form limited to in-frame rearrangements. Some clones are lacking; in checked studies, under half of them reflect an unresolved V gene, and why the rest are absent is not known. V, J and clone size are those of that table, while D and trimming were read from the DNA. The sample table contains about 92,000 clones; only one count was recorded for approximately 85% of them. The biggest ten clones account for around 6% of the sample.

Findings and caveats that apply to the study as a whole: A cluster of highly shared sequence variants was judged likely to be a technical artifact of the sequencing pipeline. Most CMV-associated TCR beta chains appeared to be HLA-restricted in a later analysis, and the HLA associations seemed to be driven largely by CMV exposure. In vitro tests confirmed that a few of the cytomegalovirus-associated TCR beta chains recognize cytomegalovirus antigens. According to the authors, the approach could potentially be generalized to other disease states and immunological phenotypes. A later analysis found that TCR association rates varied across HLA loci, with DRB1 alleles showing the most associated TCRs and HLA-C alleles the fewest. A further reported finding was that TCR beta sequences accurately predicted the HLA-A and HLA-B alleles for most subjects in the first cohort. A total of fewer than 200 TCR beta chains were listed by the study as associated with cytomegalovirus. According to a later genetic analysis, donors in an Asian-associated ancestry cluster had fewer N-insertions in productive TCRs than the approximately 670-donor mean. The cohort was sequenced for TCR beta chains only, and without alpha or paired-chain data the features that could be detected were limited. A later analysis associated about 16,000 TCR beta sequences with specific HLA alleles at a false discovery rate of 0.05. The classifier was reported to diagnose cytomegalovirus status with high specificity and sensitivity in both the original and validation cohorts. An association between a missense DCLRE1C variant and V-gene and J-gene trimming of TCR beta chains was found in a later genetic analysis and replicated in an independent cohort. Roughly uniform sequencing depth across donors was assumed in presence/absence analyses, although this assumption may not hold. Assigning TCR associations to individual alleles was difficult when HLA alleles, especially DR and DQ, strongly co-occurred. Roughly 17 rarely observed V segments, including chromosome 9 orphons, were excluded from the earlier analysis of about 500 of the donors because counts were too low. Linkage disequilibrium might explain the correlated functional status among segregating V segments, but an unknown experimental factor could not be ruled out. Some IMGT-functional V segments, including TRBV6-2 and TRBV6-3, could not be distinguished by the 87-base-pair reads and were therefore excluded. Because HLA typing was missing for some donors at each locus, association tests included only the typed subset. Across donors, most TCR sequences were observed very rarely, whereas some public TCRs were present in many individuals. According to a later analysis, parvovirus B19, influenza, CMV and Epstein-Barr virus appeared linked to several top co-occurrence clusters. The only immune exposure information available for the cohort was CMV serostatus. In a later analysis, HLA-associated TCR beta chains showed more clonal expansion and lower generation probabilities than non-associated chains that were equally common. An earlier analysis of 450 to 750 of the donors showed that most TCR beta V segments appeared in productive rearrangements either about 87% or about 30% of the time, which broadly matched IMGT annotations.

Trimming takes 7 bases from V and 1 base from J, and the germline ends sit 14 bases apart. Via the germline V gene, CDR1 is SGHRS and CDR2 YFSETQ. Spanning cysteine to phenylalanine, the CDR3 consists of 14 amino acids. Of the read, only the CDR3 DNA is kept; its 42 bases are in frame from base 1. Input material: PBMCs. The sequence is built from TRBV5-1 and TRBJ1-1; perhaps TRBD1 is the D gene, with 5 bases matching. This TCR came from a woman under 30 in good health and CMV-seropositive. In nucleotides, the sequence is TGCGCCAGCTCACAAACCACAGGGAACACTGAAGCTTTCTTT. This is translated as CASSQTTGNTEAFF.